One sample yielded the 8 T cell receptor beta chains listed below, sequenced in a study of beta chain features in type 1 diabetes. The study, taken as a whole, reports: Shortening of TCRB CDR3s, moderate but significant, appeared in all four CD4+ subsets of Type 1 diabetes patients.

The antigens of these receptors remain unknown. The whole isolated RNA underwent reverse transcription, so sequencing captured expressed TCRB transcripts. Method: immunoSEQ multiplex PCR; TCRdb's copy keeps in-frame clones and lacks some. The sample lists about 640,000 clones, around an eighth seen once, with around 0.12% in the top ten. The sequencing input was naive CD4+ T cells from blood. All receptors derive from a man under 40 with type 1 diabetes.

CDR3 nucleotide sequence: TGTGCCAGCAGCTTATTTGCTGATAATTCACCCCTCCACTTT. Its protein product is CASSLFADNSPLHF. J is TRBJ1-6 and V is TRBV7-9; D uncertain. With 2 bases removed from V and 5 bases from J, the gap between germline ends came to 7 bases. The germline V gene has CDR1 SEHNR and CDR2 FQNEAQ (reference sequence). The CDR3 covers 14 residues.

This clone came up a few times. DNA for the CDR3: TGTGCCAGCAGCCCCACTTCTGGCTACACCTTC. Translation gives CASSPTSGYTF. The chain has TRBV7-9 and TRBJ1-2; no clear D gene. The CDR3 loop spans 11 amino acids. Trimming pared 5 bases from V and 7 bases from J, leaving 8 bases between. The germline CDR1 and CDR2 sequences are SEHNR and FQNEAQ (reference sequence).

CDR3 nucleotides: TGTGCCAGCAGTTCCGTATTTTCTAACTATGGCTACACCTTC. Translating it yields CASSSVFSNYGYTF. J is TRBJ1-2 and V is TRBV27; unclear D gene. Trimming removed 4 bases from V and 0 bases from J, with 9 bases in between. CDR3 length: 14 amino acids. Germline V gene data show CDR1 as MNHEY and CDR2 as SMNVEV (reference sequence).

The chain uses TRBV6-5 and TRBJ1-2; D might be TRBD1 (5 bases). The V and J ends lost 5 bases and 8 bases respectively, with 15 bases between them. The V gene's germline CDR1 is MNHEY and CDR2 SVGAGI. The length of the CDR3 is 13 residues. The CDR3 bases are TGTGCCAGCAGTCCCTCCCAGGGACGCGGCTACACCTTC. It translates to CASSPSQGRGYTF.

CDR3 in amino acids: CSVRQGRDQPQHF. DNA for the CDR3: TGCAGCGTTCGACAGGGGCGGGATCAGCCCCAGCATTTT. The V gene is TRBV29-1, the J gene TRBJ1-5, with TRBD1 matching over 8 bases. Trimming at V came to 5 bases and at J to 5 bases, leaving 5 bases not matched to a gene. The germline gives CDR1 SQVTM, CDR2 ANQGSEA. The CDR3 covers 13 residues.

This clone has a handful of counts. The rearrangement joins TRBV12-5 to TRBJ1-2; the D gene is possibly TRBD1 (6 bases). Germline V CDR1 and CDR2: LGHNT, FRNRAP. CDR3 length equals 14 residues. The ends were cut back, 6 bases at V and 4 bases at J, with 15 bases in the middle. The CDR3 is CASGPGGGGYGYTF. CDR3 DNA sequence: TGTGCTAGTGGCCCTGGGGGCGGAGGCTATGGCTACACCTTC.

The rearrangement joins TRBV7-3 to TRBJ1-2; 7 bases match TRBD1. CDR1 SGHTA and CDR2 FQGTGA come from the germline V gene. The length of the CDR3 is 15 residues. The V and J ends lost 5 bases and 4 bases, in that order; junction bases with no gene match: 10. CDR3 bases: TGTGCCAGCAGCCCGGGACAGCGACAAAGCTATGGCTACACCTTC. Amino acids: CASSPGQRQSYGYTF.

The chain has TRBV30 and TRBJ2-3, with 8 bases matching TRBD1. The CDR3 consists of 15 residues. Germline V gives CDR1 GTSNPN, CDR2 SVGIG (reference sequence). J gave up 5 bases and V 2 bases, and 9 bases lay outside the gene matches. CDR3 DNA sequence: TGTGCCTGGAGTTCTGGACAGGGTAATGGAGATACGCAGTATTTT. Translating gives CAWSSGQGNGDTQYF.